The rows below give T cell receptor beta chains drawn from one sample of a study of cytomegalovirus exposure and HLA in healthy donors. The assay was immunoSEQ multiplex PCR, and TCRdb's table has in-frame clones only and misses some. The sample includes 100,000 to 120,000 clones, roughly four fifths of them seen just once. Sequencing input: PBMCs. These receptor sequences come from a woman aged 25 to 39 in good health and CMV-seronegative. Each CDR3 is given with its conserved first and last residue. Fields, in order: D gene, J gene, clone size, V gene, CDR3 protein, CDR3 DNA. The D gene is left open where the match is weak. Only part of the rows carry a size: once, few, many, or a class if the clone is expanded.

- | TRBJ2-7 | - | TRBV11-3 | CASSLDSGSSYEQYF | TGTGCCAGCAGCCTGGACAGTGGCAGCTCCTACGAGCAGTACTTC
- | TRBJ2-2 | - | TRBV9 | CASTPRTTGPGELFF | TGTGCCAGCACTCCGCGTACCACAGGGCCCGGGGAGCTGTTTTTT
- | TRBJ2-7 | few | TRBV5-4 | CASSLVGFGGDSQYEQYF | TGTGCCAGCAGCTTGGTTGGGTTCGGCGGTGACAGCCAATACGAGCAGTACTTC
TRBD2 | TRBJ2-1 | - | TRBV27 | CASSSPSAGAQFF | TGTGCCAGCAGTTCCCCCTCAGCGGGGGCTCAGTTCTTC
- | TRBJ1-1 | - | TRBV28 | CASSRRNTEAFF | TGTGCCAGCAGTCGTAGGAACACTGAAGCTTTCTTT
- | TRBJ2-2 | - | TRBV5-1 | CASFQTGELFF | TGCGCCAGTTTTCAGACCGGGGAGCTGTTTTTT
TRBD1 | TRBJ1-5 | - | TRBV6-5 | CASRTGGNNQPQHF | TGTGCCAGCAGGACAGGGGGGAATAATCAGCCCCAGCATTTT
- | TRBJ1-2 | - | TRBV7-2 | CASSVDGNYGYTF | TGTGCCAGCAGCGTCGACGGGAACTATGGCTACACCTTC
TRBD1 | TRBJ1-6 | - | TRBV27 | CASSFIPSGTGSSYNSPLHF | TGTGCCAGCAGTTTCATCCCCTCTGGGACAGGGTCTTCCTATAATTCACCCCTCCACTTT
- | TRBJ1-2 | once | TRBV5-1 | CASRRAQMDGYTF | TGCGCCAGCAGGAGGGCCCAAATGGACGGCTACACCTTC
- | TRBJ2-7 | - | TRBV2 | CASSEGQTGNYEQYF | TGTGCCAGCAGCGAGGGACAAACCGGGAACTACGAGCAGTACTTC
TRBD1 | TRBJ1-1 | - | TRBV7-9 | CASSLGGQGAGEAFF | TGTGCCAGCAGCTTAGGGGGACAGGGGGCTGGTGAAGCTTTCTTT
- | TRBJ2-1 | - | TRBV7-9 | CASSPRLVIGNEQFF | TGTGCCAGCAGCCCAAGGCTAGTCATCGGCAATGAGCAGTTCTTC
- | TRBJ1-5 | - | TRBV19 | CASSISSNQPQHF | TGTGCCAGTAGTATTTCTTCCAATCAGCCCCAGCATTTT
TRBD1 | TRBJ1-4 | - | TRBV11-1 | CASSPGTATNEKLFF | TGTGCCAGCAGCCCCGGGACAGCAACTAATGAAAAACTGTTTTTT
TRBD1 | TRBJ1-1 | once | TRBV28 | CASAGQGNTEAFF | TGTGCCAGCGCCGGACAGGGGAACACTGAAGCTTTCTTT
- | TRBJ1-1 | - | TRBV28 | CASSSWERMNTEAFF | TGTGCCAGCAGTTCGTGGGAGCGAATGAACACTGAAGCTTTCTTT
- | TRBJ1-5 | - | TRBV10-3 | CASRGADSNQPQHF | TGTGCCAGCCGGGGGGCAGATAGCAATCAGCCCCAGCATTTT
- | TRBJ1-2 | few | TRBV10-2 | CASSESSREDGYTF | TGCGCCAGCAGTGAGTCGAGCAGGGAAGATGGCTACACCTTC
TRBD1 | TRBJ2-3 | - | TRBV7-9 | CASSLAGGFTDTQYF | TGTGCCAGCAGCTTAGCAGGGGGCTTCACAGATACGCAGTATTTT
TRBD2 | TRBJ2-2 | - | TRBV4-1 | CASSPPRGLAGGPTGELFF | TGCGCCAGCAGCCCCCCCAGGGGCCTAGCGGGGGGGCCCACCGGGGAGCTGTTTTTT
TRBD1 | TRBJ1-5 | - | TRBV7-9 | CASSSTKGAYSNQPQHF | TGTGCCAGCAGCTCCACTAAGGGGGCGTATAGCAATCAGCCCCAGCATTTT
TRBD2 | TRBJ2-1 | - | TRBV7-9 | CASSFSREADEQFF | TGTGCCAGCAGCTTCTCCCGGGAGGCAGATGAGCAGTTCTTC
TRBD1 | TRBJ1-1 | - | TRBV7-2 | CASSLRRQGGTEAFF | TGTGCCAGCAGCCTTAGGCGACAGGGGGGGACTGAAGCTTTCTTT
- | TRBJ2-1 | - | TRBV7-2 | CASSSIPRVQFF | TGTGCCAGCAGCTCGATCCCCCGAGTACAGTTCTTC
TRBD2 | TRBJ2-7 | - | TRBV13 | CASSWGGAYEQYF | TGTGCCAGCAGCTGGGGGGGGGCCTACGAGCAGTACTTC
TRBD1 | TRBJ2-7 | - | TRBV30 | CAWTTGAGYEQYF | TGTGCCTGGACGACAGGGGCGGGCTACGAGCAGTACTTC
- | TRBJ1-1 | - | TRBV2 | CASSDGSEAFF | TGTGCCAGCAGTGACGGTTCTGAAGCTTTCTTT
- | TRBJ2-7 | once | TRBV6-6 | CASRAVSGPSYEQYF | TGTGCCAGCAGAGCGGTTAGCGGCCCCTCCTACGAGCAGTACTTC
- | TRBJ1-2 | - | TRBV30 | CAWSEGSFYGYTF | TGTGCCTGGAGCGAAGGGAGTTTCTATGGCTACACCTTC
- | TRBJ2-7 | few | TRBV4-3 | CASSQVSFSYEQYF | TGCGCCAGCAGCCAAGTCTCGTTCTCCTACGAGCAGTACTTC
- | TRBJ1-1 | - | TRBV10-3 | CAISEYRENTEAFF | TGTGCCATCAGTGAATACAGGGAGAACACTGAAGCTTTCTTT
TRBD2 | TRBJ2-7 | - | TRBV29-1 | CSAMTSVTSYEQYF | TGCAGCGCCATGACTAGCGTTACCTCCTACGAGCAGTACTTC
- | TRBJ1-4 | - | TRBV10-3 | CAIRQGGGEKLFF | TGTGCCATCAGACAGGGTGGAGGTGAAAAACTGTTTTTT
- | TRBJ2-6 | few | TRBV7-2 | CASSLQGTFGANVLTF | TGTGCCAGCAGCTTACAGGGCACCTTTGGGGCCAACGTCCTGACTTTC
- | TRBJ1-1 | - | TRBV28 | CASSLSGVGFGTEAFF | TGTGCCAGCAGTTTATCCGGGGTCGGGTTCGGCACTGAAGCTTTCTTT
- | TRBJ2-5 | - | TRBV15 | CATKLVLQQETQYF | TGTGCCACCAAGCTGGTCTTGCAACAAGAGACCCAGTACTTC
- | TRBJ1-2 | - | TRBV6-5 | CASSYSGRGGSGYTF | TGTGCCAGCAGTTACTCGGGTCGGGGGGGCTCTGGCTACACCTTC
- | TRBJ2-1 | - | TRBV7-2 | CASSLGTYYNEQFF | TGTGCCAGCAGCTTAGGAACTTACTACAATGAGCAGTTCTTC
TRBD2 | TRBJ2-5 | - | TRBV7-9 | CASSLYRLAGEKETQYF | TGTGCCAGCAGCTTATATCGACTAGCGGGGGAAAAAGAGACCCAGTACTTC
- | TRBJ2-1 | - | TRBV30 | CAWGLIYNEQFF | TGTGCCTGGGGCCTTATATACAATGAGCAGTTCTTC
- | TRBJ2-7 | once | TRBV28 | CASSLLGGQTYEQYF | TGTGCCAGCAGTTTATTGGGGGGACAGACATACGAGCAGTACTTC
- | TRBJ1-1 | - | TRBV7-2 | CASSLRGGPAFF | TGTGCCAGCAGCTTAAGGGGGGGCCCAGCTTTCTTT
TRBD1 | TRBJ2-7 | - | TRBV7-9 | CASSSDGTGGRGEQYF | TGTGCCAGCAGCTCAGACGGGACAGGGGGGCGAGGCGAGCAGTACTTC
- | TRBJ2-3 | - | TRBV29-1 | CSDLPNADTQYF | TGCAGCGACCTACCCAACGCAGATACGCAGTATTTT
- | TRBJ1-4 | - | TRBV5-3 | CAREEKLFF | TGTGCCAGGGAGGAAAAACTGTTTTTT
TRBD2 | TRBJ2-5 | - | TRBV4-2 | CASSQDRSGGTQYF | TGTGCCAGCAGCCAAGATAGAAGCGGGGGGACCCAGTACTTC
TRBD2 | TRBJ2-5 | - | TRBV7-6 | CASSLARETVKETQYF | TGTGCCAGCAGCTTAGCGCGGGAGACAGTCAAAGAGACCCAGTACTTC
- | TRBJ1-1 | - | TRBV6-4 | CASSQTMNTEAFF | TGTGCCAGCAGCCAGACTATGAACACTGAAGCTTTCTTT
- | TRBJ2-4 | - | TRBV13 | CASSSGHRLAKNIQYF | TGTGCCAGCAGCTCGGGACACAGACTAGCCAAAAACATTCAGTACTTC
TRBD2 | TRBJ2-7 | few | TRBV7-3 | CASSLTAGGNEQYF | TGTGCCAGCAGCTTAACAGCGGGGGGAAACGAGCAGTACTTC
TRBD2 | TRBJ2-7 | - | TRBV4-3 | CASSQDLSGGPYEQYF | TGCGCCAGCAGCCAAGATCTTAGCGGGGGGCCCTACGAGCAGTACTTC
TRBD2 | TRBJ2-7 | - | TRBV6-1 | CASSAPLAGGPNVFHEQYF | TGTGCCAGCAGTGCACCTCTAGCGGGGGGGCCGAACGTATTCCACGAGCAGTACTTC
TRBD1 | TRBJ2-7 | - | TRBV4-2 | CASSQVQGLSYEQYF | TGTGCCAGCAGCCAAGTACAGGGGCTCTCCTACGAGCAGTACTTC
TRBD1 | TRBJ2-3 | - | TRBV29-1 | CSVRGRDRALGTDTQYF | TGCAGCGTTAGGGGGAGGGACAGGGCCCTTGGCACAGATACGCAGTATTTT
- | TRBJ2-7 | few | TRBV20-1 | CSAREYEQYF | TGCAGTGCTAGGGAGTACGAGCAGTACTTC